This paragraph reports one TCR beta chain. This entry comes from a study of T cell responses to AZD1222 COVID-19 vaccine. Sequencing was performed with immunoSEQ multiplex PCR; in TCRdb, only in-frame clones are kept and a portion is missing. The data hold under 120,000 clones, with just under 95% observed a single time. The V and J ends lost 2 bases and 2 bases, in that order; junction bases with no gene match: 0. The CDR3 contains 16 residues. Germline CDR1 MDHEN, CDR2 SYDVKM. The sequence was obtained from an adult in good health. The chain uses TRBV28 and TRBJ2-1; TRBD2 agrees at 13 bases. This specimen was peripheral blood, taken on day 0 of AZD1222 vaccination. The CDR3 spells CASSLGTSGAYNEQFF. The CDR3 DNA is TGTGCCAGCAGTTTAGGGACTAGCGGGGCCTACAATGAGCAGTTCTTC.